A single sample is the source of the 32 T cell receptor beta chains below, sequenced in a study of blood T cells in healthy people across ages. The use of a sample-barcoded 5' primer and a J-beta primer mix characterized a second PCR of 7 to 11 cycles. In TCRdb, the 5' RACE reads were re-called with MiXCR into one record per CDR3 protein. The repertoire holds around 1,000,000 distinct CDR3 sequences, less than 45% seen once, with roughly 13% in the top ten. The specimen was blood. These receptors were collected from a man younger than 35 in good health.

The rearrangement links TRBV7-9 to TRBJ2-3; D not resolved. The V gene lost 5 bases and the J gene lost 8 bases, with 20 bases spanning the gap. The CDR3 contains 15 residues. Germline CDR1 and CDR2: SEHNR and FQNEAQ (reference sequence). CDR3 sequence: CASSPAFEFVGTQYF. The CDR3 DNA is TGTGCCAGCAGCCCAGCTTTCGAATTTGTAGGTACGCAGTATTTT.

The chain employs TRBV29-1 and TRBJ2-7; 8 nucleotides agree with TRBD1. The J call may be faulty, since TRBJ2-4 better matches the DNA end. Germline CDR1 reads SQVTM; CDR2 reads ANQGSEA. The CDR3 is 13 residues long. The CDR3 region has the DNA TGCAGCGTCTCCGCGACAGGGGCAAACATTCAGTACTTC. It specifies CSVSATGANIQYF.

This clonotype was observed a few times. The V call is TRBV29-1, the J call TRBJ2-5, with D uncertain. With 3 bases removed from V and 1 base from J, the gap between germline ends came to 9 bases. The CDR3 spans 13 residues. Germline CDR1 and CDR2: SQVTM and ANQGSEA. CDR3 in amino acids: CSVDIVGQETQYF. The DNA of the CDR3 is TGCAGCGTTGATATTGTGGGCCAAGAGACCCAGTACTTC.

This clonotype turned up a few times. J is TRBJ2-5 and V is TRBV12-3 or TRBV12-4; possibly TRBD1 for D (6 bases). The CDR3 is 14 residues long. The V and J ends lost 4 bases and 1 base respectively, with 10 bases between them. This CDR3 is CASSSWTVQETQYF. The DNA for the CDR3 is TGTGCCAGCAGTTCCTGGACAGTCCAAGAGACCCAGTACTTC.

The genes are TRBV11-2 and TRBJ2-1, with TRBD2 matching 10 bases. V gave up 0 bases and J gave up 12 bases; unmatched junction bases: 5. The CDR3 totals 14 residues. Germline V CDR1 and CDR2: SGHAT, FQNNGV. In DNA, the CDR3 is TGTGCCAGCAGCTTAGAGGCTAGCGGGGGCTCGCAGTTCTTC. Protein product: CASSLEASGGSQFF.

CDR3 sequence: CASSEAGFSPLHF. The CDR3 DNA follows: TGTGCCAGCAGTGAGGCAGGGTTCTCACCCCTCCACTTT. The V and J genes are TRBV27 and TRBJ1-6; the D gene is possibly TRBD1 (5 bases). The CDR3 spans 13 residues. Germline V gene sequence: CDR1 MNHEY, CDR2 SMNVEV (reference sequence). The germline V and J ends were trimmed by 5 bases and 10 bases, with 12 bases remaining between them.

The CDR3 bases are TGCAGCATCATCGGGGGACGGGGACCCTCCCAAGAGACCCAGTACTTC. Amino acids: CSIIGGRGPSQETQYF. The chain has TRBV20-1 and TRBJ2-5; TRBD2 is a possible D gene (6 bases). The CDR3 consists of 16 residues. Germline V gene lookup returns CDR1 DFQATT and CDR2 SNEGSKA (reference sequence).

The sample holds a few counts of this clonotype. This chain uses TRBV4-2 with TRBJ1-2, with a possible D match to TRBD1 (5 bases). Trimming pared 0 bases from V and 0 bases from J, leaving 17 bases between. The CDR3 covers 18 residues. CDR1 and CDR2 from the germline V gene are LGHNA and YNFKEQ. In DNA, the CDR3 is TGTGCCAGCAGCCAAGAATTGCAGGGCCTACATACTAACTATGGCTACACCTTC. Translation gives CASSQELQGLHTNYGYTF.

Concerning this clonotype: The germline gene is not matched at one end of the junction; a read error may be the cause. The V call is TRBV25-1, the J call TRBJ2-2; D gene ambiguous. Germline-derived CDR1 and CDR2 are MGHDK and SYGVNS. This CDR3 has 12 amino acids. This CDR3 is CACSTGTGELFF. DNA for the CDR3: TGTGCCTGCAGTACCGGCACCGGGGAGCTGTTTTTT.

The chain is built from TRBV28 and TRBJ2-5, with 9 bases fitting TRBD2. The end of the DNA is better explained by TRBJ2-7, so the J call may be wrong. Germline-derived CDR1 and CDR2 are MDHEN and SYDVKM. The CDR3 length is 16 residues. In DNA, the CDR3 is TGTGCCAGCAGTTCCTCGACTAGCGGAAAAACGGGCGAGCAGTACTTC. The encoded protein is CASSSSTSGKTGEQYF.

About this clonotype: A read error may account for a junction end that differs from germline. The chain is built from TRBV9 and TRBJ2-3, with a weak D call TRBD1 (6 bases). This CDR3 is built from 15 residues. Germline CDR1 reads SGDLS; CDR2 reads YYNGEE. DNA for the CDR3: TGTGCCAGCAGCTCAGGACAGTCTCTCACAGATATGCAGTATTTT. Translation gives CASSSGQSLTDMQYF.

This clonotype was counted only a few times. This chain connects TRBV20-1 to TRBJ1-2; maybe TRBD1 (5 bases). Germline V CDR1 and CDR2: DFQATT, SNEGSKA (reference sequence). CDR3 length: 16 amino acids. The V gene lost 3 bases and the J gene lost 3 bases, with 20 bases spanning the gap. In DNA, the CDR3 is TGCAGTGCTAGTATTGGCAGGGCGCCCCGGGACTATGGCTACACCTTC. As protein: CSASIGRAPRDYGYTF.

The chain has TRBV20-1 and TRBJ1-1; 9 bases map to TRBD1. CDR3 length equals 11 residues. Trimming took 6 bases from V and 4 from J; bases not matched to a gene: 0. Germline CDR1 reads DFQATT; CDR2 reads SNEGSKA (reference sequence). DNA of the CDR3: TGCAGTGCGGACAGGGGCACTGAAGCTTTCTTT. Amino acids: CSADRGTEAFF.

The rearrangement joins TRBV12-3 or TRBV12-4 to TRBJ1-1; D unresolved. Trimming shortened V by 6 bases and J by 1 base, and 18 bases separated the two germline ends. The CDR3 runs to 16 residues. CDR3 coding DNA: TGTGCCAGCAGGCTTACTTTCGCAGAAACGAACACTGAAGCTTTCTTT. Protein product: CASRLTFAETNTEAFF.

This chain uses TRBV11-2 with TRBJ2-5; weak D call: TRBD2 (6 bases). CDR3 length equals 18 residues. Looked up from germline, CDR1 is SGHAT and CDR2 is FQNNGV. V was shortened by 4 bases and J by 7 bases, with 28 bases between the two germline ends. CDR3 amino acids: CASSSDRGGRSLTGTQYF. The CDR3 DNA is TGTGCCAGCAGCTCCGATCGGGGAGGCAGATCCCTTACCGGGACCCAGTACTTC.

The chain has TRBV14 and TRBJ1-2; D call uncertain. The germline V and J ends were trimmed by 3 bases and 0 bases, with 5 bases remaining between them. Per germline, CDR1 SGHDN and CDR2 FVKESK. The CDR3 contains 13 residues. DNA for the CDR3: TGTGCCAGCAGCCATGAAGCTAACTATGGCTACACCTTC. Its protein product is CASSHEANYGYTF.

The rearrangement links TRBV12-3 or TRBV12-4 to TRBJ2-7; a weak D match, TRBD2 (7 bases). The CDR3 extends over 18 amino acids. V was cut by 3 bases and J by 7 bases, with 28 bases left in between. CDR3 DNA sequence: TGTGCCAGCAGTTTGGACCGGAGAGGGGGGGTATCCTACAATGAGCAGTACTTC. This gives the protein CASSLDRRGGVSYNEQYF.

This chain connects TRBV20-1 to TRBJ1-2; 10 bases align to TRBD1. Germline CDR1 DFQATT, CDR2 SNEGSKA (reference sequence). This CDR3 region has 14 residues. V was clipped by 6 bases and J by 8 bases; unmatched bases: 12. This CDR3 reads CSANRAGTGDGYTF. The DNA for the CDR3 is TGCAGTGCCAACCGCGCCGGGACAGGGGACGGCTACACCTTC.

This clonotype was counted only a few times. J is TRBJ1-1 and V is TRBV25-1, with unresolved D. Trimming left V 6 bases short and J 4 bases short, with 15 bases between. The CDR3 has 14 amino acids. CDR1 and CDR2 (germline): MGHDK, SYGVNS. The CDR3, as DNA: TGTGCCAGCAGCGGGCGAGGTTCGGGCACTGAAGCTTTCTTT. It translates to CASSGRGSGTEAFF.

This clonotype was seen only a few times. This rearrangement joins TRBV6-5 to TRBJ1-1; 9 bases align to TRBD1. V gave up 6 bases and J gave up 0 bases; unmatched junction bases: 5. The CDR3 is 15 residues long. In germline, CDR1 is MNHEY, CDR2 SVGAGI. The CDR3 nucleotides are TGTGCCAGCAGCTACGGACAGGGGATGAACACTGAAGCTTTCTTT. The encoded protein is CASSYGQGMNTEAFF.

This clonotype has more than one count but fewer than ten. This chain connects TRBV4-3 to TRBJ1-5; D is undetermined. This CDR3 region has 14 residues. The V gene lost 0 bases and the J gene lost 1 base, with 4 bases spanning the gap. CDR1 is LGHNA, CDR2 YSLEER, per germline. CDR3 nucleotide sequence: TGCGCCAGCAGCCAAGAACAGAGCAATCAGCCCCAGCATTTT. Protein: CASSQEQSNQPQHF.

This clonotype showed up just once. The chain couples TRBV3-1 to TRBJ2-1, with 9 bases matching TRBD2. The J call may be faulty, since TRBJ2-7 better matches the DNA end. The germline CDR1 and CDR2 sequences are LGHDT and YNNKEL (reference sequence). This CDR3 spans 16 amino acids. CDR3 sequence reads: CASSQGLAGTYNEQYF. CDR3 DNA sequence: TGTGCCAGCAGCCAAGGGCTAGCGGGGACCTACAATGAGCAGTACTTC.

The gene calls are TRBV7-2 and TRBJ1-1, with D possibly TRBD1 on 6 matching bases. Germline values: CDR1 SGHTA, CDR2 FQGNSA. Between the trimmed V and J ends, which lost 5 bases and 4 bases, there was a span of 14 bases. The CDR3 is 14 amino acids. The CDR3 DNA sequence: TGTGCCAGCAGCCACGGGACACCCGTCACTGAAGCTTTCTTT. This encodes CASSHGTPVTEAFF.

This clonotype came up a few times. The chain employs TRBV2 and TRBJ1-1; 9 bases map to TRBD1. The V gene end was trimmed by 10 bases and the J gene end by 4 bases; junction bases not matched to a gene: 7. Looked up from germline, CDR1 is SNHLY and CDR2 is FYNNEI. The CDR3 contains 13 residues. DNA of the CDR3: TGTGCCATCCCGAGACAGGGGGGCACTGAAGCTTTCTTT. Its translation is CAIPRQGGTEAFF.

The V gene is TRBV20-1, the J gene TRBJ1-1, with a possible D match to TRBD1 (6 bases). The V gene lost 3 bases and the J gene lost 4 bases, with 15 bases spanning the gap. CDR3 length: 14 residues. Germline CDR1 reads DFQATT; CDR2 reads SNEGSKA (reference sequence). CDR3 protein: CSASRQVVGTEAFF. CDR3 coding DNA: TGCAGTGCTAGCCGACAGGTAGTTGGCACTGAAGCTTTCTTT.

This clonotype was detected many times. This sequence joins TRBV20-1 and TRBJ2-1; 10 bases align to TRBD2. From germline, CDR1 is DFQATT and CDR2 SNEGSKA (reference sequence). The CDR3 is 19 residues long. V was clipped by 3 bases and J by 0 bases; unmatched bases: 14. The CDR3 reads CSARVAGGRVSSSYNEQFF. CDR3 bases: TGCAGTGCTAGGGTAGCGGGGGGCCGAGTCAGTAGCTCCTACAATGAGCAGTTCTTC.

The sample holds a few counts of this clonotype. This chain uses TRBV4-1 with TRBJ2-3; the D call may be TRBD1 or TRBD2 (5 bases each). The CDR3 loop spans 18 amino acids. V was cut by 5 bases and J by 0 bases, with 21 bases left in between. The germline V gene has CDR1 MGHRA and CDR2 YSYEKL. CDR3 nucleotide sequence: TGCGCCAGCAGCGTCTTGGGACCGTACCGTTCTAGCACAGATACGCAGTATTTT. Translating gives CASSVLGPYRSSTDTQYF.

This clonotype occurred once. The V and J genes are TRBV4-2 and TRBJ2-5; 7 positions agree with TRBD1. Germline V lookup: CDR1 LGHNA, CDR2 YNFKEQ. Losses at the gene ends were 0 bases for V and 11 bases for J; bases not matched to a gene: 6. This CDR3 region has 13 residues. As DNA, the CDR3 is TGTGCCAGCAGCCAAGATAGGGGGCGTGAGCAGTACTTC. Translated: CASSQDRGREQYF.

This clonotype has only a few counts. This chain links TRBV6-5 with TRBJ1-4; 7 nucleotides align to TRBD1. The CDR3 loop spans 15 amino acids. J was trimmed by 8 bases and V by 6 bases; bases with no gene match: 12. Germline V CDR1 and CDR2: MNHEY, SVGAGI. The CDR3 nucleotides read TGTGCCAGCAGAAAAGGAGGGGGCTCTGAGGAAAAACTGTTTTTT. Translated, it gives CASRKGGGSEEKLFF.

Comment on this clonotype: One junction end does not reproduce the germline sequence, and a read error may be involved. This chain connects TRBV5-1 to TRBJ1-2; D remains unclear. CDR1 is SGHRS and CDR2 is YFSETQ in the germline V gene. The CDR3 is made up of 13 amino acids. The CDR3 sequence is CASSPTGNGGYIF. The DNA for the CDR3 is TGCGCCAGCAGTCCAACCGGGAATGGTGGCTACATCTTC.

This clonotype was seen many times. V usage is TRBV20-1 and J usage is TRBJ2-3, with 12 bases identical to TRBD2. After removal of 5 bases from V and 2 bases from J, the junction contained 5 bases not matched to a gene. Germline-derived CDR1 and CDR2 are DFQATT and SNEGSKA (reference sequence). This CDR3 contains 15 residues. CDR3 sequence: CSAGLAGGDTDTQYF. The CDR3 DNA reads TGCAGTGCTGGCCTAGCGGGGGGGGACACAGATACGCAGTATTTT.

This clonotype was counted between two and nine times. The chain combines TRBV5-5 with TRBJ1-4; a possible D gene is TRBD1 (5 bases). The CDR3 length is 15 residues. Trimming removed 2 bases from V and 5 bases from J, with 13 bases in between. Germline CDR1 SGHKS, CDR2 YYEKEE (reference sequence). The CDR3 loop reads CASSLGDSRNEKLFF. CDR3 DNA: TGTGCCAGCAGCTTAGGCGACAGTCGAAATGAAAAACTGTTTTTT.